Listed below are T cell receptor beta chains from one sample, sequenced in a study of T cell responses to AZD1222 COVID-19 vaccine. Libraries were prepared by immunoSEQ multiplex PCR; TCRdb keeps only in-frame clonotypes and omits some of them. The sample yields under 130,000 clones, approximately 89% seen once. The sample consisted of peripheral blood, taken 28 days after the second AZD1222 dose. The origin of the receptors is an adult who received the AZD1222 COVID-19 vaccine. CDR3s include the opening cysteine and the closing phenylalanine or tryptophan. Fields, in order: J gene, CDR3 length, clone size, V gene, D gene, CDR3 protein, CDR3 DNA. A D gene is named only where the DNA matches it firmly. Clone size is not always given. Where it is, it says once, few, many or a class for expanded clones.

j_call: TRBJ2-5
cdr3_length: 12
clone_size: NA
v_call: TRBV3-1/TRBV3-2
d_call: TRBD2
cdr3_aa: CASSSGTSPQYF
cdr3_nt: TGTGCCAGCAGCTCCGGGACTAGCCCCCAGTACTTC

j_call: TRBJ1-1
cdr3_length: 14
clone_size: NA
v_call: TRBV6-6
d_call: TRBD1
cdr3_aa: CASSFRGRDTEAFF
cdr3_nt: TGTGCCAGCAGTTTCAGGGGGCGCGACACTGAAGCTTTCTTT

j_call: TRBJ2-7
cdr3_length: 18
clone_size: NA
v_call: TRBV21-1
d_call: NA
cdr3_aa: CASSKEWTSGLLGEEQYF
cdr3_nt: TGTGCCAGCAGCAAAGAGTGGACTAGCGGTCTTTTAGGGGAAGAGCAGTACTTC

j_call: TRBJ2-7
cdr3_length: 15
clone_size: NA
v_call: TRBV10-3
d_call: TRBD2
cdr3_aa: CAISESAGGVYEQYF
cdr3_nt: TGTGCCATCAGTGAGTCGGCGGGAGGTGTCTACGAGCAGTACTTC

j_call: TRBJ2-2
cdr3_length: 15
clone_size: NA
v_call: TRBV14
d_call: NA
cdr3_aa: CASSQMLWGTGELFF
cdr3_nt: TGTGCCAGCAGCCAGATGTTGTGGGGCACCGGGGAGCTGTTTTTT

j_call: TRBJ2-1
cdr3_length: 13
clone_size: NA
v_call: TRBV10-1
d_call: NA
cdr3_aa: CASSARGGNEQFF
cdr3_nt: TGCGCCAGCAGTGCCAGGGGGGGGAATGAGCAGTTCTTC

j_call: TRBJ2-1
cdr3_length: 16
clone_size: NA
v_call: TRBV7-6
d_call: NA
cdr3_aa: CASSLGASSSYNEQFF
cdr3_nt: TGTGCCAGCAGCCTAGGGGCCTCGAGCTCCTACAATGAGCAGTTCTTC

j_call: TRBJ2-6
cdr3_length: 14
clone_size: NA
v_call: TRBV7-9
d_call: NA
cdr3_aa: CASSLMEGANVLTF
cdr3_nt: TGTGCCAGCAGCTTAATGGAGGGGGCCAACGTCCTGACTTTC

j_call: TRBJ1-4
cdr3_length: 16
clone_size: NA
v_call: TRBV14
d_call: NA
cdr3_aa: CASSQEGLSTNEKLFF
cdr3_nt: TGTGCCAGCAGCCAAGAAGGCCTCTCAACTAATGAAAAACTGTTTTTT

j_call: TRBJ2-7
cdr3_length: 15
clone_size: NA
v_call: TRBV10-2
d_call: TRBD2
cdr3_aa: CASRAGTIQTYEQYF
cdr3_nt: TGCGCCAGCCGCGCCGGGACTATTCAAACCTACGAGCAGTACTTC

j_call: TRBJ1-6
cdr3_length: 15
clone_size: NA
v_call: TRBV28
d_call: TRBD1
cdr3_aa: CASSPRTGGSTPLHF
cdr3_nt: TGTGCCAGCAGTCCGAGGACAGGGGGTTCTACACCCCTCCACTTT

j_call: TRBJ2-3
cdr3_length: 14
clone_size: NA
v_call: TRBV9
d_call: TRBD1
cdr3_aa: CASSVVQGLDTQYF
cdr3_nt: TGTGCCAGCAGCGTAGTACAGGGGTTAGATACGCAGTATTTT

j_call: TRBJ2-7
cdr3_length: 14
clone_size: NA
v_call: TRBV3-1/TRBV3-2
d_call: NA
cdr3_aa: CASSQALAPWEQYF
cdr3_nt: TGTGCCAGCAGCCAAGCCCTGGCTCCGTGGGAGCAGTACTTC

j_call: TRBJ1-1
cdr3_length: 12
clone_size: NA
v_call: TRBV29-1
d_call: NA
cdr3_aa: CSVEAANTEAFF
cdr3_nt: TGCAGCGTTGAAGCGGCGAACACTGAAGCTTTCTTT

j_call: TRBJ2-1
cdr3_length: 14
clone_size: NA
v_call: TRBV28
d_call: TRBD1
cdr3_aa: CASSYRPGGNEQFF
cdr3_nt: TGTGCCAGCAGCTATAGGCCAGGGGGTAATGAGCAGTTCTTC

j_call: TRBJ2-7
cdr3_length: 12
clone_size: NA
v_call: TRBV5-1
d_call: NA
cdr3_aa: CASSLTLYEQYF
cdr3_nt: TGCGCCAGCAGCTTGACCCTATACGAGCAGTACTTC

j_call: TRBJ2-1
cdr3_length: 15
clone_size: NA
v_call: TRBV28
d_call: TRBD2
cdr3_aa: CASSLLSGSIYEQFF
cdr3_nt: TGTGCCAGCAGTTTACTCAGCGGGAGTATCTATGAGCAGTTCTTC

j_call: TRBJ1-5
cdr3_length: 13
clone_size: NA
v_call: TRBV18
d_call: NA
cdr3_aa: CASSPRHNQPQHF
cdr3_nt: TGTGCCAGCTCACCCCGACACAATCAGCCCCAGCATTTT

j_call: TRBJ1-1
cdr3_length: 15
clone_size: NA
v_call: TRBV10-1
d_call: NA
cdr3_aa: CASSESFLRPTEAFF
cdr3_nt: TGCGCCAGCAGTGAGTCTTTCCTTCGCCCCACTGAAGCTTTCTTT

j_call: TRBJ1-2
cdr3_length: 12
clone_size: NA
v_call: TRBV28
d_call: TRBD1
cdr3_aa: CASSTQGWGYTF
cdr3_nt: TGTGCCAGCAGTACACAGGGGTGGGGCTACACCTTC

j_call: TRBJ2-7
cdr3_length: 13
clone_size: NA
v_call: TRBV11-2
d_call: NA
cdr3_aa: CASSLDRAYEQYF
cdr3_nt: TGTGCCAGCAGCTTAGATCGGGCCTACGAGCAGTACTTC

j_call: TRBJ2-2
cdr3_length: 14
clone_size: NA
v_call: TRBV6-5
d_call: NA
cdr3_aa: CASSFTGFTGELFF
cdr3_nt: TGTGCCAGCAGTTTTACAGGGTTTACCGGGGAGCTGTTTTTT

j_call: TRBJ2-1
cdr3_length: 15
clone_size: NA
v_call: TRBV27
d_call: TRBD2
cdr3_aa: CASSLFPSGSYEQFF
cdr3_nt: TGTGCCAGCAGTTTATTCCCTAGCGGGAGTTATGAGCAGTTCTTC

j_call: TRBJ1-5
cdr3_length: 14
clone_size: NA
v_call: TRBV18
d_call: TRBD1
cdr3_aa: CASSLGQSNQPQHF
cdr3_nt: TGTGCCAGCTCCCTGGGACAGAGCAATCAGCCCCAGCATTTT

j_call: TRBJ2-1
cdr3_length: 14
clone_size: once
v_call: TRBV9
d_call: TRBD2
cdr3_aa: CASSSSGRANEQFF
cdr3_nt: TGTGCCAGCAGCTCTAGCGGGAGGGCCAATGAGCAGTTCTTC

j_call: TRBJ1-5
cdr3_length: 13
clone_size: NA
v_call: TRBV30
d_call: TRBD1
cdr3_aa: CAWSRAGGLPQHF
cdr3_nt: TGTGCCTGGAGTCGAGCAGGGGGCTTGCCCCAGCATTTT

j_call: TRBJ2-1
cdr3_length: 11
clone_size: NA
v_call: TRBV7-3
d_call: NA
cdr3_aa: CASGQLNEQFF
cdr3_nt: TGTGCCAGCGGACAGCTCAATGAGCAGTTCTTC

j_call: TRBJ1-1
cdr3_length: 12
clone_size: NA
v_call: TRBV6-1
d_call: NA
cdr3_aa: CASSTPRAGAFF
cdr3_nt: TGTGCCAGCAGTACCCCCCGGGCAGGCGCTTTCTTT

j_call: TRBJ2-5
cdr3_length: 14
clone_size: NA
v_call: TRBV28
d_call: NA
cdr3_aa: CASSPLEPHETQYF
cdr3_nt: TGTGCCAGCAGTCCCCTAGAGCCCCATGAGACCCAGTACTTC

j_call: TRBJ1-2
cdr3_length: 14
clone_size: NA
v_call: TRBV18
d_call: TRBD1
cdr3_aa: CASSRDGQAAGYTF
cdr3_nt: TGTGCCAGCTCAAGAGACGGACAGGCGGCTGGCTACACCTTC

j_call: TRBJ2-3
cdr3_length: 16
clone_size: NA
v_call: TRBV7-8
d_call: TRBD2
cdr3_aa: CASSFSGPTSTDTQYF
cdr3_nt: TGTGCCAGCAGCTTTAGCGGGCCAACTAGCACAGATACGCAGTATTTT

j_call: TRBJ2-3
cdr3_length: 16
clone_size: NA
v_call: TRBV3-1/TRBV3-2
d_call: TRBD1
cdr3_aa: CASSLRGRGSQDTQYF
cdr3_nt: TGTGCCAGCAGCCTACGAGGCAGGGGGAGTCAGGATACGCAGTATTTT

j_call: TRBJ1-4
cdr3_length: 14
clone_size: NA
v_call: TRBV7-8
d_call: NA
cdr3_aa: CASSRDTGNEKLFF
cdr3_nt: TGTGCCAGCAGCCGCGATACTGGGAATGAAAAACTGTTTTTT

j_call: TRBJ2-7
cdr3_length: 15
clone_size: NA
v_call: TRBV7-2
d_call: NA
cdr3_aa: CASSLEGMGSYEQYF
cdr3_nt: TGTGCCAGCAGCTTAGAGGGGATGGGCTCCTACGAGCAGTACTTC

j_call: TRBJ1-1
cdr3_length: 12
clone_size: NA
v_call: TRBV28
d_call: NA
cdr3_aa: CASSLRDIEAFF
cdr3_nt: TGTGCCAGCAGTTTACGGGACATTGAAGCTTTCTTT

j_call: TRBJ1-1
cdr3_length: 13
clone_size: NA
v_call: TRBV5-4
d_call: NA
cdr3_aa: CASSFAGVTEAFF
cdr3_nt: TGTGCCAGCAGCTTTGCAGGGGTCACTGAAGCTTTCTTT

j_call: TRBJ1-1
cdr3_length: 16
clone_size: NA
v_call: TRBV6-5
d_call: TRBD1
cdr3_aa: CASSYKGTVTPTEAFF
cdr3_nt: TGTGCCAGCAGTTACAAGGGGACAGTGACACCCACTGAAGCTTTCTTT

j_call: TRBJ2-7
cdr3_length: 13
clone_size: NA
v_call: TRBV28
d_call: NA
cdr3_aa: CASRGSWPYEQYF
cdr3_nt: TGTGCCAGCCGGGGGTCCTGGCCCTACGAGCAGTACTTC

j_call: TRBJ1-1
cdr3_length: 14
clone_size: NA
v_call: TRBV14
d_call: NA
cdr3_aa: CASSLQGGNTEAFF
cdr3_nt: TGTGCCAGCAGCCTACAGGGCGGGAACACTGAAGCTTTCTTT

j_call: TRBJ1-2
cdr3_length: 12
clone_size: NA
v_call: TRBV6-5
d_call: NA
cdr3_aa: CASFRGSPGYTF
cdr3_nt: TGTGCCAGCTTCCGGGGGTCCCCTGGCTACACCTTC

j_call: TRBJ1-4
cdr3_length: 15
clone_size: once
v_call: TRBV27
d_call: TRBD1
cdr3_aa: CASSPGTGGGEKLFF
cdr3_nt: TGTGCCAGCAGTCCCGGGACAGGGGGTGGAGAAAAACTGTTTTTT

j_call: TRBJ1-2
cdr3_length: 15
clone_size: NA
v_call: TRBV28
d_call: TRBD1
cdr3_aa: CASSQPGQSNYGYTF
cdr3_nt: TGTGCCAGCAGTCAACCGGGACAGAGTAACTATGGCTACACCTTC